Following are 4 T cell receptor beta chains from one sample sequenced in a study of cytomegalovirus exposure and HLA in healthy donors. The PCR made use of 60 Vbeta and 13 Jbeta primers. Clones were sequenced by immunoSEQ multiplex PCR, and TCRdb holds only the in-frame ones, with some missing. The sample has approximately 100,000 clones; 75% to 85% are singletons. Sequencing was performed on PBMCs. These TCRs come from a woman between 45 and 60 years old in good health and CMV-seropositive.

V usage is TRBV19 and J usage is TRBJ2-5, with TRBD1 identical over 9 bases. CDR3 length: 13 residues. Germline V CDR1 and CDR2: LNHDA, SQIVND (reference sequence). Trimming took 8 bases from V and 0 from J; bases not matched to a gene: 1. The CDR3 sequence: CASGQGHQETQYF. In nucleotides, the CDR3 is TGTGCCAGTGGACAGGGGCACCAAGAGACCCAGTACTTC. Based on the CDR3 plus reference TRBV19 and TRBJ2-5, the full variable domain is DGGITQSPKYLFRKEGQNVTLSCEQNLNHDAMYWYRQDPGQGLRLIYYSQIVNDFQKGDIAEGYSVSREKKESFPLTVTSAQKNPTAFYLCASGQGHQETQYFGPGTRLLVL.

The V and J genes are TRBV30 and TRBJ1-2, with TRBD1 identical over 7 bases. V lost 0 bases, J lost 7 bases, and 5 bases stayed unmatched. The CDR3 is made up of 13 amino acids. In germline, CDR1 is GTSNPN, CDR2 SVGIG (reference sequence). This CDR3 reads CAWSVNRGGGYTF. DNA of the CDR3: TGTGCCTGGAGTGTAAACAGGGGAGGTGGCTACACCTTC.

The rearrangement joins TRBV9 to TRBJ1-2; 9 bases are a match to TRBD1. Germline V gene data show CDR1 as SGDLS and CDR2 as YYNGEE. V lost 0 bases and J lost 0; bases outside the gene matches: 6. CDR3 length: 17 amino acids. The CDR3 is CASSVAEDRGPNYGYTF. The CDR3 nucleotides are TGTGCCAGCAGCGTAGCTGAGGACAGGGGTCCTAACTATGGCTACACCTTC.

In this sample, this clone turned up once. The chain has TRBV9 and TRBJ2-5, with 12 bases fitting TRBD1. The CDR3 spans 15 residues. Per germline, CDR1 SGDLS and CDR2 YYNGEE. The J segment lost 11 bases and the V segment lost 3 bases, leaving 11 bases of the junction unmatched. In DNA, the CDR3 is TGTGCCAGCAGCGGATCCGGGACAGGGGGCTTTGAGCAGTACTTC. Translation: CASSGSGTGGFEQYF.